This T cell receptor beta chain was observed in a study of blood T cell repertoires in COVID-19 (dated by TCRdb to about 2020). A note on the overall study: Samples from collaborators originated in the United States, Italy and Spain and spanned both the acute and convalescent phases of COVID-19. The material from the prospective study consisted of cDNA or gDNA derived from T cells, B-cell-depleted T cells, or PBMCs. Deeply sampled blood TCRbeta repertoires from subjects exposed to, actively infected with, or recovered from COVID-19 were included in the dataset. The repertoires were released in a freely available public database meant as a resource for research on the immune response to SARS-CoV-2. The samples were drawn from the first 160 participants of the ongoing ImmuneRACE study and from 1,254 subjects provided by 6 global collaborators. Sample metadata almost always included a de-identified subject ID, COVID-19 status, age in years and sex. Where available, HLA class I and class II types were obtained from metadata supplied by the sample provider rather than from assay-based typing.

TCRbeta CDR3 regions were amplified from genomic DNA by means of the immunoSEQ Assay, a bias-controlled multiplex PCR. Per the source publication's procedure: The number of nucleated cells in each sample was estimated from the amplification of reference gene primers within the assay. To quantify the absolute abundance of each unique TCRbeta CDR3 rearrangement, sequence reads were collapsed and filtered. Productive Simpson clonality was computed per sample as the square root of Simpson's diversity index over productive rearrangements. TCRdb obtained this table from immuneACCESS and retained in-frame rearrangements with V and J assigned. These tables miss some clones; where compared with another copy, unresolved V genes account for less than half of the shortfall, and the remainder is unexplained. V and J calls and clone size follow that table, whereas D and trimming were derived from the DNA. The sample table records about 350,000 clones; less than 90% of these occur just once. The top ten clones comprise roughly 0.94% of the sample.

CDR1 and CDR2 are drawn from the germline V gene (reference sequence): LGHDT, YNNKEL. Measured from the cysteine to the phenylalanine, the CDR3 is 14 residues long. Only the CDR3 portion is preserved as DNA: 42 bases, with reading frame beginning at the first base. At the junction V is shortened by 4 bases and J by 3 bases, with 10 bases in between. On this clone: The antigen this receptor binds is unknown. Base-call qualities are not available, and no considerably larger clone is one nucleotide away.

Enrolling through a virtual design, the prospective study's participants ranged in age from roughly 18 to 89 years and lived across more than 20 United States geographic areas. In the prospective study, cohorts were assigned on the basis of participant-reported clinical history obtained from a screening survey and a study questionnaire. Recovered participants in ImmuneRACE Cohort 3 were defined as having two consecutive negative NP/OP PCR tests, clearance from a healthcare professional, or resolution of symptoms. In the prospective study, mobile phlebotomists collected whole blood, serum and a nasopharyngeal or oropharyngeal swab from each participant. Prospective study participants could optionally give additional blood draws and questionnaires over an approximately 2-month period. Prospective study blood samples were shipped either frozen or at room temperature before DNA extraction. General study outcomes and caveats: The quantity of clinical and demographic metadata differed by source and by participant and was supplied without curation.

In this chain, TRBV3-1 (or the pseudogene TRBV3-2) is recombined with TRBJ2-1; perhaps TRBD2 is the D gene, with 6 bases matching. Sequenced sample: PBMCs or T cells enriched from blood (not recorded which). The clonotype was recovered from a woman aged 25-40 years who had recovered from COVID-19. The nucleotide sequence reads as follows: TGTGCCAGCAGCCGGGGTAGCGGCTACAATGAGCAGTTCTTC. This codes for CASSRGSGYNEQFF.